These 16 T cell receptor beta chains share one sample of origin, sequenced in a study of cytomegalovirus exposure and HLA in healthy donors. A multiplex PCR was run with 60 Vbeta primers and 13 Jbeta primers. TCRdb's copy holds only in-frame clones and misses some; the assay was immunoSEQ multiplex PCR. The sample has 170,000 or so clones; the top ten hold around 1.9%. The specimen sequenced was PBMCs. These receptors were obtained from a man aged 30-40 years in good health and CMV-seronegative.

V usage is TRBV27 and J usage is TRBJ1-1, with D possibly being TRBD1 (6 bases). This CDR3 is 18 amino acids long. Germline V CDR1 and CDR2: MNHEY, SMNVEV (reference sequence). V was cut by 6 bases and J by 0 bases, with 23 bases left in between. CDR3 sequence (DNA): TGTGCCAGCAGCTCAGTTACAGGGATACTTCTTATGAACACTGAAGCTTTCTTT. This gives the protein CASSSVTGILLMNTEAFF.

V usage is TRBV19 and J usage is TRBJ2-1; weak D call: TRBD1 (6 bases). CDR3 length equals 14 residues. Germline V lookup: CDR1 LNHDA, CDR2 SQIVND (reference sequence). The V end lost 5 bases, the J end lost 4 bases, and 12 bases lay between the germline ends. Here the CDR3 reads CASSRTEGYNEQFF. The CDR3 nucleotides are TGTGCCAGTAGTCGGACAGAGGGTTACAATGAGCAGTTCTTC.

The chain carries TRBV7-2 and TRBJ2-3; 7 positions agree with TRBD2. Germline V CDR1 and CDR2: SGHTA, FQGNSA. Trimming at V came to 2 bases and at J to 7 bases, leaving 3 bases not matched to a gene. The CDR3 covers 13 residues. The CDR3 sequence is CASSLTSGNTQYF. CDR3 DNA sequence: TGTGCCAGCAGCTTAACCAGCGGGAATACGCAGTATTTT. Using reference TRBV7-2 and TRBJ2-3 for the parts outside the CDR3, the full variable domain is GAGVSQSPSNKVTEKGKDVELRCDPISGHTALYWYRQSLGQGLEFLIYFQGNSAPDKSGLPSDRFSAERTGGSVSTLTIQRTQQEDSAVYLCASSLTSGNTQYFGPGTRLTVL.

The chain joins TRBV15 to TRBJ2-1; 7 positions match TRBD2. Germline values: CDR1 LNHNV, CDR2 YYDKDF (reference sequence). The CDR3 is 17 amino acids. With V trimmed by 0 bases and J by 8 bases, 13 bases remained unmatched. The CDR3 DNA reads as TGTGCCACCAGCAGAGATTCAGGCGGGACTAAGGGCGATGAGCAGTTCTTC. Translating it yields CATSRDSGGTKGDEQFF.

V gene TRBV11-3 combines with J gene TRBJ2-7, with D hard to call. CDR1 is SGHNT and CDR2 is YENEEA in the germline V gene. V lost 0 bases to trimming and J lost 2 bases, with 8 bases between them. The CDR3 is made up of 14 amino acids. Written as DNA, the CDR3 is TGTGCCAGCAGCTTAGAGGCCGGAGCCTACGAGCAGTACTTC. It is translated as CASSLEAGAYEQYF.

CDR3 bases: TGTGCCAGTAGTATAGGTCCAGCGGGAGAGGCGGACATTCAGTACTTC. Translated: CASSIGPAGEADIQYF. This rearrangement joins TRBV19 to TRBJ2-4; TRBD2 agrees at 8 bases. Germline V CDR1 and CDR2: LNHDA, SQIVND (reference sequence). This CDR3 is 16 amino acids long. With 1 base clipped from V and 8 bases from J, the junction kept 10 bases outside the gene matches.

This rearrangement joins TRBV27 to TRBJ1-2, with D maybe TRBD1 (5 bases). Germline V gene lookup returns CDR1 MNHEY and CDR2 SMNVEV (reference sequence). V was cut by 10 bases and J by 0 bases, with 9 bases left in between. This CDR3 is 12 amino acids long. This chain's CDR3 is CATRQSNYGYTF. The CDR3 DNA sequence: TGTGCCACCAGACAGTCTAACTATGGCTACACCTTC.

This chain links TRBV4-2 with TRBJ2-2, with TRBD2 identical over 12 bases. The J segment lost 3 bases and the V segment lost 0 bases, leaving 14 bases of the junction unmatched. This CDR3 is 21 amino acids long. The V gene's germline CDR1 is LGHNA and CDR2 YNFKEQ. The CDR3 region is CASSQDWGVGLAGKDTGELFF. In nucleotides, the CDR3 is TGTGCCAGCAGCCAAGATTGGGGCGTAGGACTAGCGGGAAAGGACACCGGGGAGCTGTTTTTT.

The chain carries TRBV4-2 and TRBJ2-1; D is uncertain. The V end lost 0 bases, the J end lost 9 bases, and 15 bases lay between the germline ends. The germline V gene encodes CDR1 LGHNA and CDR2 YNFKEQ. This CDR3 has 15 residues. The DNA of the CDR3 is TGTGCCAGCAGCCAAGATAGGAACAGATTGGCTGAGCAGTTCTTC. Its translation: CASSQDRNRLAEQFF.

The chain is built from TRBV27 and TRBJ2-6; D is ambiguous. This CDR3 is built from 14 residues. Germline values: CDR1 MNHEY, CDR2 SMNVEV (reference sequence). The ends were cut back, 5 bases at V and 0 bases at J, with 5 bases in the middle. The CDR3 bases are TGTGCCAGCAGTATCATCTCTGGGGCCAACGTCCTGACTTTC. This gives the protein CASSIISGANVLTF.

The chain couples TRBV27 to TRBJ1-1; 8 positions agree with TRBD1. Germline CDR1 MNHEY, CDR2 SMNVEV (reference sequence). The CDR3 totals 14 residues. J was trimmed by 11 bases and V by 0 bases; bases with no gene match: 8. In DNA, the CDR3 is TGTGCCAGCAGTTTATCTGAGACAGGGGTGGGGGCTTTCTTT. Translation gives CASSLSETGVGAFF.

The V and J genes are TRBV29-1 and TRBJ2-5, with D possibly being TRBD2 (6 bases). TRBJ2-7 matches the DNA end more closely, so the J call is doubtful. The CDR3 is 16 amino acids. In germline, CDR1 is SQVTM, CDR2 ANQGSEA. CDR3 sequence (DNA): TGCAGCGTTGATTTAGGGAACCAGGAGGGGCTCTACGAGCAGTACTTC. Its translation is CSVDLGNQEGLYEQYF.

The V call is TRBV7-6, the J call TRBJ1-1; possibly TRBD1 for D (6 bases). Germline CDR1 and CDR2: SGHVS and FNYEAQ. The CDR3 has 17 amino acids. The V and J ends lost 0 bases and 3 bases respectively, with 17 bases between them. The DNA of the CDR3 is TGTGCCAGCAGCTTAGCGCGGTCAGGGGATGGGGACACTGAAGCTTTCTTT. Translating it yields CASSLARSGDGDTEAFF.

The V and J genes are TRBV28 and TRBJ1-3; TRBD1 matches at 7 bases. The V gene end was trimmed by 2 bases and the J gene end by 0 bases; junction bases not matched to a gene: 4. The CDR3 totals 16 residues. Germline V gene sequence: CDR1 MDHEN, CDR2 SYDVKM. CDR3 nucleotides: TGTGCCAGCAGTTTAGGGGGACAGATCTCTGGAAACACCATATATTTT. Protein: CASSLGGQISGNTIYF.

The chain is built from TRBV15 and TRBJ2-4; 7 bases line up with TRBD2. CDR3 length: 14 residues. With V trimmed by 1 base and J by 5 bases, 2 bases remained unmatched. Germline V CDR1 and CDR2: LNHNV, YYDKDF (reference sequence). In DNA, the CDR3 is TGTGCCACCAGCAGAGGCGGGAGCCAAAACATTCAGTACTTC. It yields the protein CATSRGGSQNIQYF.

Notes on this clone: The sample carries other DNA sequences with the same CDR3. V is TRBV28 and J is TRBJ1-5; no clear D gene. The CDR3 extends over 12 amino acids. V was trimmed by 4 bases and J by 4 bases, leaving 5 bases between them. Germline CDR1 is MDHEN and CDR2 is SYDVKM. The CDR3 sequence: CASSSGNQPQHF. The CDR3 coding sequence is TGTGCCAGCAGTTCCGGGAATCAGCCCCAGCATTTT. Supplemented by reference TRBV28 and TRBJ1-5, the full variable domain reads DVKVTQSSRYLVKRTGEKVFLECVQDMDHENMFWYRQDPGLGLRLIYFSYDVKMKEKGDIPEGYSVSREKKERFSLILESASTNQTSMYLCASSSGNQPQHFGDGTRLSIL.